The present TCR beta chain was sequenced within a study of monozygotic twins with inflammatory bowel disease. Researchers used approximately 3,800 ng of total RNA for each TCR library. Reprocessing the 5' RACE reads, TCRdb reports a single entry for every CDR3 protein and omits DNA. The sample table sets out about 210,000 distinct CDR3 sequences. CDR1 and CDR2 from the germline V gene are SGHRS and YFSETQ. The CDR3 spans 15 residues. The sequence derives from a human donor with ulcerative colitis or Crohn's disease, or a healthy co-twin of an affected twin (not recorded which). The material sequenced was blood. The chain recombines TRBV5-1 with TRBJ2-6. The CDR3 sequence is CASSPRDSGANVLTF.